This entry describes one T cell receptor beta chain. Its antigen is as yet unknown. Libraries were prepared by immunoSEQ multiplex PCR; TCRdb keeps only in-frame clonotypes and omits some of them. The sample has around 62,000 clones; roughly 88% are singletons. Between the trimmed V and J ends, which lost 0 bases and 0 bases, there was a span of 14 bases. The germline V gene encodes CDR1 LNHDA and CDR2 SQIVND (reference sequence). This CDR3 is built from 18 residues. This sample is part of a study of OX40 agonist ivuxolimab in advanced cancers. In the study overall: Participants averaged about 60 years of age (range about 23 to 79) and were 82.7% male. Anti-PD-1, anti-PD-L1 or anti-CTLA-4 therapy given earlier was allowed, and roughly 38% had some. Findings and limits, study-wide: Antigen targets of the expanded peripheral T cells went undetermined.

This TCR was recovered from an adult with an advanced solid tumor such as melanoma, head and neck, liver or kidney cancer. The chain joins TRBV19 to TRBJ1-4, with D unclear. This sample comprised CD4+ or CD8+ T cells sorted from blood, obtained in a trial of the OX40 agonist ivuxolimab. The CDR3 DNA reads as TGTGCCAGTAGTATAGATTTCCTCCGGGCCGCAACTAATGAAAAACTGTTTTTT. Protein: CASSIDFLRAATNEKLFF. Complete variable domain (other parts from reference TRBV19 and TRBJ1-4): DGGITQSPKYLFRKEGQNVTLSCEQNLNHDAMYWYRQDPGQGLRLIYYSQIVNDFQKGDIAEGYSVSREKKESFPLTVTSAQKNPTAFYLCASSIDFLRAATNEKLFFGSGTQLSVL.